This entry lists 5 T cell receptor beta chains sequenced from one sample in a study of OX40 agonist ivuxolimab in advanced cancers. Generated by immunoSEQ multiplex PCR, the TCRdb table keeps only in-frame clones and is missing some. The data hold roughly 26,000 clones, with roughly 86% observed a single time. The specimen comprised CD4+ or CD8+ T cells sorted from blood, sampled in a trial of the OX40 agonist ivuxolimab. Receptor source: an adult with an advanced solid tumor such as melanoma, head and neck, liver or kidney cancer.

The CDR3 loop is CASSWGQTNEKLFF. CDR3 in DNA: TGTGCCAGCAGTTGGGGACAGACTAATGAAAAACTGTTTTTT. The chain employs TRBV27 and TRBJ1-4; TRBD1 aligns across 7 bases. CDR1 is MNHEY and CDR2 is SMNVEV in the germline V gene (reference sequence). The CDR3 runs 14 residues. V lost 4 bases to trimming and J lost 2 bases; unmatched junction nucleotides: 1.

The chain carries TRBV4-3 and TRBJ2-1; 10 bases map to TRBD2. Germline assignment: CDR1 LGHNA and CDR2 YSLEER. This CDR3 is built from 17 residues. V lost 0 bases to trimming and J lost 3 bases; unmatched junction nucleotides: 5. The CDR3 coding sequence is TGCGCCAGCAGCCAAGAAAGCGGGGGGGGTGTCTACAATGAGCAGTTCTTC. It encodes CASSQESGGGVYNEQFF.

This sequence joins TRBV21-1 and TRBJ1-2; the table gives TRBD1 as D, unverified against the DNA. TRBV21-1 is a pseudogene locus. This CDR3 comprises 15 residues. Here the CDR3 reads CASSKDTGGSYGYTF. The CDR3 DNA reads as TGTGCCAGCAGCAAGGATACAGGGGGATCATATGGCTACACCTTC.

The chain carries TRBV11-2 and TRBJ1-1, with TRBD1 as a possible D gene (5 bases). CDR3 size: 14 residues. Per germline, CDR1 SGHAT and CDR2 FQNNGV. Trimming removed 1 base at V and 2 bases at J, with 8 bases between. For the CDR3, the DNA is TGTGCCAGCAGCTTAGGCGGACATAACACTGAAGCTTTCTTT. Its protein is CASSLGGHNTEAFF.

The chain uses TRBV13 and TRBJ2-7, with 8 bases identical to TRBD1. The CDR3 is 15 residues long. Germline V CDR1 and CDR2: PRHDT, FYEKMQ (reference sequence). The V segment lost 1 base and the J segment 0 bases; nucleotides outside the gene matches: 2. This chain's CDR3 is CASSLVQGGSYEQYF. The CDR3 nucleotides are TGTGCCAGCAGCTTAGTACAGGGGGGCTCCTACGAGCAGTACTTC. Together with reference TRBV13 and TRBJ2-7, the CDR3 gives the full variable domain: AAGVIQSPRHLIKEKRETATLKCYPIPRHDTVYWYQQGPGQDPQFLISFYEKMQSDKGSIPDRFSAQQFSDYHSELNMSSLELGDSALYFCASSLVQGGSYEQYFGPGTRLTVT.